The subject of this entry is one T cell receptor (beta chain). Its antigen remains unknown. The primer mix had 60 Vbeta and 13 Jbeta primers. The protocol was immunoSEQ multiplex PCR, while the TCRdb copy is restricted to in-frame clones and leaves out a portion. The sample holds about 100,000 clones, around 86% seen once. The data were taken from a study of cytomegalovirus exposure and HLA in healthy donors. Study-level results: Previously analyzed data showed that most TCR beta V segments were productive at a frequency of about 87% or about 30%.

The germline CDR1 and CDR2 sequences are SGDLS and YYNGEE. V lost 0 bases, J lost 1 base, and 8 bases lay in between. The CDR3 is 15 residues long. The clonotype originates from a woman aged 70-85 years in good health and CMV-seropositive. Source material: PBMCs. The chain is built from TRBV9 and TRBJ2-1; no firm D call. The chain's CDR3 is CASSVAAVSYNEQFF. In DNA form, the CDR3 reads TGTGCCAGCAGCGTAGCGGCGGTATCCTACAATGAGCAGTTCTTC.